The T cell receptor (beta chain) described here comes from a study of beta chain features in type 1 diabetes. Background on the study: There was similarity between patients and healthy donors in age, gender and cell yields.

This CDR3 comprises 13 residues. V was clipped by 1 base and J by 7 bases, with 8 bases between them. Germline values: CDR1 GTSNPN, CDR2 SVGIG (reference sequence). The entirety of the isolated RNA underwent reverse transcription, so expressed TCRB transcripts were sequenced. Assay: immunoSEQ multiplex PCR; the TCRdb copy retains only in-frame clones and omits some. The sample carries 140,000 or so clones, less than 15% recorded once. Comment on this clone: What it binds is unknown.

Overall study findings and caveats: Type 1 diabetes patients showed a moderate but significant shortening of TCRB CDR3s in all four CD4+ subsets.

The gene calls are TRBV30 and TRBJ1-6; D may be TRBD1 (5 bases). This receptor was obtained from a man aged 18 to 29 with type 1 diabetes. What was sequenced was central memory CD4+ T cells from blood. DNA of the CDR3: TGTGCCTGGAGTGGGGGCAGGAATTCACCCCTCCACTTT. It yields the protein CAWSGGRNSPLHF.